The source of this T cell receptor beta chain is a study of blood T cell repertoires in COVID-19. Across the study: Samples taken during acute and convalescent COVID-19 were collected in the United States, Italy and Spain. PBMCs, B-cell-depleted T cells, or T cells provided the cDNA or gDNA that made up the material.

CDR1 and CDR2 from the germline V gene are DFQATT and SNEGSKA (reference sequence). There are 11 residues in the CDR3. The V gene end was trimmed by 6 bases and the J gene end by 7 bases; junction bases not matched to a gene: 4. The repertoire was sequenced with immunoSEQ multiplex PCR; TCRdb's copy has only in-frame clones and lacks some. The sample shows almost 100,000 clones, approximately 86% of them seen only once. The chain has TRBV20-1 and TRBJ1-1; 8 bases are a match to TRBD1. The specimen was peripheral blood. This TCR came from a man aged 50-59 years with acute or convalescent COVID-19. Here the CDR3 DNA reads TGCAGTGCATTCGACAGGGGTGAAGCTTTCTTT. Translation: CSAFDRGEAFF.